Listed below are T cell receptor beta chains from one sample, sequenced in a study of read filtering for tumor transcriptome and immune sequencing. MiXCR, applied by TCRdb to the reads, yields one record per CDR3 protein. Among some 120,000 distinct CDR3 sequences, under 15% were seen once, and the ten largest hold approximately 10%. The source material was a population of CD138-negative cells sorted from bone marrow. The receptor set was obtained from a donor at least 40 years old with multiple myeloma. Each CDR3 is given with its conserved first and last residue. D genes are given only for firm matches. Clone size appears in some rows only: once, few, many, or a class for an expanded clone.

clone size: many; D gene: -; V gene: TRBV7-2; J gene: TRBJ2-3; CDR3 DNA: TGTGCCAGCAGCTTTAACGGACATAGCACAGATACGCAGTATTTT; CDR3 protein: CASSFNGHSTDTQYF
clone size: few; D gene: TRBD2; V gene: TRBV24-1; J gene: TRBJ2-1; CDR3 DNA: TGTGCCACCAGTGAGTCCGGGACTAGCGGGAGTTCAGCCTACAATGAGCAGTTCTTC; CDR3 protein: CATSESGTSGSSAYNEQFF
clone size: many; D gene: TRBD1; V gene: TRBV4-1; J gene: TRBJ2-2; CDR3 DNA: TGCGCCAGCAGCCAAGTGGGACAGGTCACCGGGGAGCTGTTTTTT; CDR3 protein: CASSQVGQVTGELFF
clone size: few; D gene: -; V gene: TRBV2; J gene: TRBJ1-4; CDR3 DNA: TGTGCCAGCAGTGAAGTGGAGGAAAAACTGTTTTTT; CDR3 protein: CASSEVEEKLFF
clone size: many; D gene: -; V gene: TRBV7-9; J gene: TRBJ2-1; CDR3 DNA: TGTGCCAGCAGCTTCGTCCAGGGGGGGTACAATGAGCAGTTCTTC; CDR3 protein: CASSFVQGGYNEQFF
clone size: many; D gene: TRBD2; V gene: TRBV30; J gene: TRBJ2-1; CDR3 DNA: TGTGCCTGGAGTGCACCGGGACTAGCGGGCAGAACCTCCTACAATGAGCAGTTCTTC; CDR3 protein: CAWSAPGLAGRTSYNEQFF
clone size: many; D gene: TRBD2; V gene: TRBV3-1; J gene: TRBJ2-1; CDR3 DNA: TGTGCCAGCAGCCAGGGACTAGCGGGAACCTACAATGAGCAGTTCTTC; CDR3 protein: CASSQGLAGTYNEQFF
clone size: -; D gene: TRBD1; V gene: TRBV6-2/TRBV6-3; J gene: TRBJ2-2; CDR3 DNA: TGTGCCAGCATCCGGACAGGACAGAACACCGGGGAGCTGTTTTTT; CDR3 protein: CASIRTGQNTGELFF
clone size: many; D gene: TRBD2; V gene: TRBV20-1; J gene: TRBJ2-3; CDR3 DNA: TGCAGTGCCCCAGGACTAGCGGGATTGGGAGATACGCAGTATTTT; CDR3 protein: CSAPGLAGLGDTQYF
clone size: few; D gene: TRBD1; V gene: TRBV30; J gene: TRBJ2-3; CDR3 DNA: TGTGCCTGGAGTAGACAGGGGAAGGATACGCAGTATTTT; CDR3 protein: CAWSRQGKDTQYF
clone size: many; D gene: TRBD1; V gene: TRBV11-1; J gene: TRBJ2-2; CDR3 DNA: TGTGCCAGCAGCCACAGGACAGGGTTCACCGGGGAGCTGTTTTTT; CDR3 protein: CASSHRTGFTGELFF
clone size: many; D gene: TRBD2; V gene: TRBV11-2; J gene: TRBJ2-1; CDR3 DNA: TGTGCCAGCAGCTCCTCCGGGACTAGCGGGAGAAGGGCCCCCTACAATGAGCAGTTCTTC; CDR3 protein: CASSSSGTSGRRAPYNEQFF
clone size: many; D gene: -; V gene: TRBV9; J gene: TRBJ2-2; CDR3 DNA: TGTGCCAGCAGCGTAGTTGTCGGGGAGCTGTTTTTT; CDR3 protein: CASSVVVGELFF
clone size: many; D gene: -; V gene: TRBV4-1; J gene: TRBJ2-2; CDR3 DNA: TGCGCCAGCAGCCAAGATTCGGTTAGGAACACCGGGGAGCTGTTTTTT; CDR3 protein: CASSQDSVRNTGELFF
clone size: many; D gene: TRBD2; V gene: TRBV10-3; J gene: TRBJ2-1; CDR3 DNA: TGTGCCATCAGTCTAGCGGGAGGGACCTACAATGAGCAGTTCTTC; CDR3 protein: CAISLAGGTYNEQFF
clone size: many; D gene: -; V gene: TRBV24-1; J gene: TRBJ2-2; CDR3 DNA: TGTGCCACCAGTGGGCCGAACACCGGGGAGCTGTTTTTT; CDR3 protein: CATSGPNTGELFF
clone size: many; D gene: -; V gene: TRBV10-3; J gene: TRBJ1-4; CDR3 DNA: TGTGCCATCAGCGGGGGATCGGGGCCTAATGAAAAACTGTTTTTT; CDR3 protein: CAISGGSGPNEKLFF
clone size: -; D gene: TRBD1; V gene: TRBV7-2; J gene: TRBJ1-5; CDR3 DNA: TGTGCCAGCAGTTCCGGGACAGGGATTTATAGCAATCAGCCCCAGCATTTT; CDR3 protein: CASSSGTGIYSNQPQHF
clone size: -; D gene: -; V gene: TRBV30; J gene: TRBJ1-2; CDR3 DNA: TGTGCCTGGAGCTTCGGTCGAACTTTCCTGGGCGGCTACACCTTC; CDR3 protein: CAWSFGRTFLGGYTF
clone size: many; D gene: -; V gene: TRBV5-1; J gene: TRBJ1-1; CDR3 DNA: TGCGCCAGCAGCTTGATTCCAGGGGATGAAGCTTTCTTT; CDR3 protein: CASSLIPGDEAFF
clone size: few; D gene: TRBD1; V gene: TRBV9; J gene: TRBJ1-2; CDR3 DNA: TGTGCCAGCAGCGCGGGACAGGGTTACTATGGCTACACCTTC; CDR3 protein: CASSAGQGYYGYTF
clone size: many; D gene: -; V gene: TRBV4-1; J gene: TRBJ2-5; CDR3 DNA: TGCGCCAGCAAGGAAGAGACCCAGTACTTC; CDR3 protein: CASKEETQYF
clone size: many; D gene: -; V gene: TRBV20-1; J gene: TRBJ2-5; CDR3 DNA: TGCAGTGCTAGAGATCCCCGGCGGCTTCCCCAAGAGACCCAGTACTTC; CDR3 protein: CSARDPRRLPQETQYF
clone size: few; D gene: TRBD2; V gene: TRBV29-1; J gene: TRBJ2-3; CDR3 DNA: TGCAGCGTTGAAAGCGCGGGAGGGCCTGGGACGCAGTATTTT; CDR3 protein: CSVESAGGPGTQYF
clone size: many; D gene: -; V gene: TRBV6-6; J gene: TRBJ2-5; CDR3 DNA: TGTGCCAGCAGTTTGGCCAGCCCCCTGGGGGAGACCCAGTACTTC; CDR3 protein: CASSLASPLGETQYF
clone size: many; D gene: TRBD1; V gene: TRBV29-1; J gene: TRBJ2-3; CDR3 DNA: TGCAGCGTTGGACAGGGTGGCACAGATACGCAGTATTTT; CDR3 protein: CSVGQGGTDTQYF
clone size: -; D gene: -; V gene: TRBV10-3; J gene: TRBJ1-1; CDR3 DNA: TGTGCCATCAACTCGGCAGGTGTCCCGCTACTTACATTT; CDR3 protein: CAINSAGVPLLTF
clone size: -; D gene: TRBD1; V gene: TRBV11-2; J gene: TRBJ2-6; CDR3 DNA: TGTGCCAGCAGCTTAGTAAAACAGGGGACTGGGGCCAACGTCCTGACTTTC; CDR3 protein: CASSLVKQGTGANVLTF
clone size: many; D gene: -; V gene: TRBV20-1; J gene: TRBJ1-2; CDR3 DNA: TGCAGTGCTAGAGATAGGACAGATTTTACTAACTATGGCTACACCTTC; CDR3 protein: CSARDRTDFTNYGYTF
clone size: many; D gene: -; V gene: TRBV18; J gene: TRBJ2-1; CDR3 DNA: TGTGCCAGCTCAACCCGAGTGGGGGGCTCCTACAATGAGCAGTTCTTC; CDR3 protein: CASSTRVGGSYNEQFF
clone size: many; D gene: TRBD2; V gene: TRBV7-3; J gene: TRBJ2-4; CDR3 DNA: TGTGCCAGCAGCTTAATCCGGCGGGAGGCCAAAAACATTCAGTACTTC; CDR3 protein: CASSLIRREAKNIQYF
clone size: -; D gene: TRBD2; V gene: TRBV6-6; J gene: TRBJ2-1; CDR3 DNA: TGTGCCAGCAGTAACCAAGCGGGGAAGTACAATGAGCAGTTTTTC; CDR3 protein: CASSNQAGKYNEQFF
clone size: many; D gene: TRBD2; V gene: TRBV6-5; J gene: TRBJ2-3; CDR3 DNA: TGTGCCAGCAAACTGACTAGCGGGGGGGCCGAGGGCACAGATACGCAGTATTTT; CDR3 protein: CASKLTSGGAEGTDTQYF
clone size: many; D gene: -; V gene: TRBV3-1; J gene: TRBJ2-3; CDR3 DNA: TGTGCCAGCAGACGACTGGACGGGGCAGATACGCAGTATTTT; CDR3 protein: CASRRLDGADTQYF
clone size: many; D gene: -; V gene: TRBV7-8; J gene: TRBJ2-1; CDR3 DNA: TGTGCCAGCAGCCCTAGGACCGCAGGGAATGAGCAGTTCTTC; CDR3 protein: CASSPRTAGNEQFF
clone size: many; D gene: TRBD2; V gene: TRBV7-3; J gene: TRBJ2-3; CDR3 DNA: TGTGCCAGCAGTCCAGGGGTCCTAGCGGGAGGTAGCACAGATACGCAGTATTTT; CDR3 protein: CASSPGVLAGGSTDTQYF
clone size: -; D gene: -; V gene: TRBV6-5; J gene: TRBJ1-1; CDR3 DNA: TGCGCCAGTAGTGGCCCGAACGCTGAAGCTTTCTTT; CDR3 protein: CASSGPNAEAFF
clone size: many; D gene: TRBD1; V gene: TRBV7-3; J gene: TRBJ1-1; CDR3 DNA: TGTGCCAGCAGCAACCGGGACAGTAGTTCTGAAGCTTTCTTT; CDR3 protein: CASSNRDSSSEAFF
clone size: many; D gene: TRBD2; V gene: TRBV7-2; J gene: TRBJ2-1; CDR3 DNA: TGTGCCAGCAGCTTTGGGACTAGTCGCAATGAGCAGTTCTTC; CDR3 protein: CASSFGTSRNEQFF
clone size: many; D gene: TRBD2; V gene: TRBV6-2/TRBV6-3; J gene: TRBJ2-5; CDR3 DNA: TGTGCCAGCAGTTTTAAAGCGGGAGAAGAGACCCAGTACTTC; CDR3 protein: CASSFKAGEETQYF
clone size: many; D gene: -; V gene: TRBV20-1; J gene: TRBJ1-3; CDR3 DNA: TGCAGTGCTAGTCCGGGGGCGGCTGGTACCATATATTTT; CDR3 protein: CSASPGAAGTIYF
clone size: many; D gene: -; V gene: TRBV6-2/TRBV6-3; J gene: TRBJ2-7; CDR3 DNA: TGTGCCAGCATCGACAATAAACGGATCTACGAGCAGTACTTC; CDR3 protein: CASIDNKRIYEQYF